One sample yielded the 26 T cell receptor beta chains listed below, sequenced in a study of CD8 T cells in ankylosing spondylitis. Notes on the study in general: Blood from ankylosing spondylitis patients appeared to carry a characteristic roughly 8-variant TCR beta motif.

Their antigens are not known. TCRdb analysed the 5' RACE reads with MiXCR anew, one entry per CDR3 protein. The table records under 450,000 distinct CDR3 sequences, approximately 17% of them present only once. The sample was blood, either unsorted or a sorted T cell fraction (not recorded which). These receptors were taken from a male donor with ankylosing spondylitis.

This clonotype has only a few counts. The V call is TRBV7-9, the J call TRBJ2-1; TRBD1 agrees at 8 bases. J gave up 7 bases and V 1 base, and 3 bases lay outside the gene matches. CDR1 is SEHNR and CDR2 is FQNEAQ in the germline V gene (reference sequence). CDR3 length: 14 residues. In nucleotides, the CDR3 is TGTGCCAGCAGCTTAGTGGACAGGGAGAATGAGCAGTTCTTC. Translating gives CASSLVDRENEQFF.

V is TRBV5-1 and J is TRBJ2-1, with unresolved D. This CDR3 contains 12 residues. The germline CDR1 and CDR2 sequences are SGHRS and YFSETQ. V lost 0 bases to trimming and J lost 10 bases, with 8 bases between them. CDR3: CASSLDYREQFF. The CDR3 nucleotides read TGCGCCAGCAGCTTGGACTATCGAGAGCAGTTCTTC.

This clonotype appeared many times. V and J are TRBV4-1 and TRBJ2-4; 7 bases fit TRBD1. Germline CDR1 MGHRA, CDR2 YSYEKL. The V gene end was trimmed by 4 bases and the J gene end by 0 bases; junction bases not matched to a gene: 9. This CDR3 contains 17 residues. CDR3 nucleotide sequence: TGCGCCAGCAGCCTAAACCACAGGGGATTAGCCAAAAACATTCAGTACTTC. It yields the protein CASSLNHRGLAKNIQYF.

The chain uses TRBV6-1 and TRBJ2-1; 7 bases align to TRBD1. From germline, CDR1 is MNHNS and CDR2 SASEGT. Unmatched junction bases numbered 21, after V lost 7 bases and J lost 3 bases. The CDR3 has 19 residues. The CDR3 reads CASNSRRRDTGDNYNEQFF. The CDR3, as DNA: TGTGCCAGCAACTCACGACGTCGGGACACAGGGGACAACTACAATGAGCAGTTCTTC.

The chain carries TRBV20-1 and TRBJ1-1, with no clear D. Germline V gives CDR1 DFQATT, CDR2 SNEGSKA (reference sequence). The V end lost 1 base, the J end lost 7 bases, and 13 bases lay between the germline ends. This CDR3 has 13 amino acids. This chain's CDR3 is CSARGDRRFEAFF. In DNA form, the CDR3 reads TGCAGTGCTAGAGGAGATCGTCGGTTTGAAGCTTTCTTT.

There are a few counts of this clonotype. The chain employs TRBV20-1 and TRBJ1-1; 7 nucleotides match TRBD1. There are 14 residues in the CDR3. Germline V gene lookup returns CDR1 DFQATT and CDR2 SNEGSKA (reference sequence). Losses at the gene ends were 2 bases for V and 8 bases for J; bases not matched to a gene: 11. DNA of the CDR3: TGCAGTGCTAGACCGTCACCCACAGGGGACGAAGCTTTCTTT. It is translated as CSARPSPTGDEAFF.

This clonotype was seen a few times. The rearrangement joins TRBV10-1 to TRBJ2-3, with TRBD1 identical over 10 bases. The CDR3 consists of 14 residues. With 10 bases clipped from V and 0 bases from J, the junction kept 4 bases outside the gene matches. Germline CDR1 is WNHNN and CDR2 is SYGVQD (reference sequence). The CDR3 DNA follows: TGCGCCACCCAGGACAGGGGGAGCACAGATACGCAGTATTTT. The encoded protein is CATQDRGSTDTQYF.

This clonotype was recorded a few times. V and J are TRBV7-9 and TRBJ1-3; D remains unclear. The CDR3 runs 14 residues. CDR1 is SEHNR and CDR2 is FQNEAQ in the germline V gene (reference sequence). Trimming shortened V by 5 bases and J by 8 bases, and 16 bases separated the two germline ends. Here the CDR3 DNA reads TGTGCCAGCAGCAACCGACGGGCCTTGGACACCATATATTTT. It yields the protein CASSNRRALDTIYF.

V gene TRBV7-2 combines with J gene TRBJ2-5, with D unclear. Germline assignment: CDR1 SGHTA and CDR2 FQGNSA. This CDR3 contains 14 residues. The V gene lost 5 bases and the J gene lost 9 bases, with 19 bases spanning the gap. CDR3 region: CASSADRTRSAQYF. Written as DNA, the CDR3 is TGTGCCAGCAGCGCAGACCGGACGAGGAGCGCCCAGTACTTC.

The chain has TRBV20-1 and TRBJ2-1; D not resolved. Trimming took off 2 bases at V and 9 bases at J, with 14 bases between the two ends. The germline CDR1 and CDR2 sequences are DFQATT and SNEGSKA (reference sequence). This CDR3 has 13 residues. CDR3 residues: CSARPDTVGEQFF. The CDR3 coding sequence is TGCAGTGCTAGACCCGACACAGTGGGTGAGCAGTTCTTC.

V and J are TRBV7-2 and TRBJ2-2; 9 bases match TRBD1. V was pared by 1 base and J by 6 bases, with 6 bases of the junction left unmatched. This CDR3 comprises 16 residues. The germline CDR1 and CDR2 sequences are SGHTA and FQGNSA. This CDR3 reads CASSLVSQGAAGELFF. The CDR3 coding sequence is TGTGCCAGCAGCTTAGTCTCACAGGGGGCCGCCGGGGAGCTGTTTTTT.

This clonotype turned up a few times. The chain combines TRBV20-1 with TRBJ1-3; 11 bases align to TRBD1. The CDR3 has 14 residues. V shed 6 bases, J shed 7 bases, and the junction held 8 bases outside the gene matches. The germline V gene encodes CDR1 DFQATT and CDR2 SNEGSKA (reference sequence). DNA of the CDR3: TGCAGTGCCCTAACCGGGACAGGGGGTAACACCATATATTTT. Protein sequence: CSALTGTGGNTIYF.

This chain links TRBV6-1 with TRBJ1-5; tentatively, D is TRBD1 (6 bases). Germline V gene lookup returns CDR1 MNHNS and CDR2 SASEGT. Between the trimmed V and J ends, which lost 6 bases and 2 bases, there was a span of 11 bases. CDR3 length: 14 residues. The CDR3 loop reads CASRTGYGNQPQHF. Here the CDR3 DNA reads TGTGCCAGCAGAACAGGGTACGGCAATCAGCCCCAGCATTTT.

This chain uses TRBV18 with TRBJ2-7, with TRBD1 identical over 8 bases. Trimming removed 8 bases from V and 0 bases from J; junction bases left unmatched: 9. CDR1 and CDR2 (germline): KGHSH, LQKENI. This CDR3 comprises 15 residues. DNA of the CDR3: TGTGCCAGCGCGACGGACAGGGCGAGCTCCTACGAGCAGTACTTC. As protein: CASATDRASSYEQYF.

Ten or more counts support this clonotype. A junction end diverges from the germline sequence, so it may reflect a read error. The V and J genes are TRBV6-1 and TRBJ2-7; D call uncertain. Per the germline V gene, CDR1 is MNHNS and CDR2 is SASEGT. This CDR3 comprises 11 residues. The CDR3 protein is CASSSRPFFVF. Here the CDR3 DNA reads TGTGCCAGCAGTTCAAGACCCTTTTTTGTCTTC.

The J gene is TRBJ1-5, the V gene TRBV30; D is unclear. The germline V gene has CDR1 GTSNPN and CDR2 SVGIG (reference sequence). The CDR3 has 14 residues. V gave up 1 base and J gave up 0 bases, with 7 bases separating them. For the CDR3, the DNA is TGTGCCTGGAGTGGTGGATATAGCAATCAGCCCCAGCATTTT. Its translation is CAWSGGYSNQPQHF. The complete variable domain, with remaining parts taken from reference TRBV30 and TRBJ1-5, reads SQTIHQWPATLVQPVGSPLSLECTVEGTSNPNLYWYRQAAGRGLQLLFYSVGIGQISSEVPQNLSASRPQDRQFILSSKKLLLSDSGFYLCAWSGGYSNQPQHFGDGTRLSIL.

This CDR3 reads CASSAGFGSNQPQHF. The CDR3 region has the DNA TGTGCCAGCAGTGCAGGGTTTGGTAGCAATCAGCCCCAGCATTTT. The chain couples TRBV2 to TRBJ1-5; tentative D call: TRBD1 (5 bases). Germline V gives CDR1 SNHLY, CDR2 FYNNEI. The CDR3 is 15 amino acids. Trimming shortened V by 4 bases and J by 0 bases, and 10 bases separated the two germline ends.

This clonotype was recorded at least ten times. The chain employs TRBV12-3 or TRBV12-4 and TRBJ1-5; D is possibly TRBD1 (5 bases). The CDR3 has 16 amino acids. The germline V and J ends were trimmed by 6 bases and 1 base, with 16 bases remaining between them. The CDR3 spells CASSPEGTLSNQPQHF. The CDR3, as DNA: TGTGCCAGCAGCCCCGAGGGGACCTTAAGCAATCAGCCCCAGCATTTT.

This clonotype was seen a few times. This rearrangement joins TRBV20-1 to TRBJ1-6; TRBD1 matches at 9 bases. Germline trimming cut 3 bases from V and 9 bases from J; bases unmatched to any gene: 12. CDR3 length: 16 residues. Germline V gene lookup returns CDR1 DFQATT and CDR2 SNEGSKA (reference sequence). The CDR3 protein is CSASGDRDRERSPLHF. The CDR3 DNA reads as TGCAGTGCTAGTGGTGACCGGGACAGGGAACGTTCACCCCTCCACTTT.

J is TRBJ2-1 and V is TRBV3-1, with 7 positions matching TRBD2. This CDR3 comprises 16 residues. The junction had 16 bases not matched to a gene; V was cut back by 4 bases and J by 10 bases. Germline loops: CDR1 LGHDT, CDR2 YNNKEL (reference sequence). CDR3 in DNA: TGTGCCAGCAGCCCCTCTTCATGGGGGAGGGCCGGGGAGCAGTTCTTC. Translating it yields CASSPSSWGRAGEQFF.

The rearrangement uses TRBV7-2 and TRBJ1-2; weak D call: TRBD1 (5 bases). The CDR3 has 15 amino acids. V lost 6 bases to trimming and J lost 3 bases, with 17 bases between them. Germline V gives CDR1 SGHTA, CDR2 FQGNSA. The chain's CDR3 is CASRSDIKGDYGYTF. The CDR3 DNA is TGTGCCAGCAGGTCCGACATTAAAGGGGACTATGGCTACACCTTC.

This clonotype occurred many times. The chain uses TRBV15 and TRBJ2-7; D is unclear. The CDR3 loop spans 14 amino acids. The V end lost 0 bases, the J end lost 1 base, and 7 bases lay between the germline ends. Germline V gene sequence: CDR1 LNHNV, CDR2 YYDKDF (reference sequence). CDR3 loop: CATSRDRKSYEQYF. CDR3 DNA sequence: TGTGCCACCAGCAGAGATCGGAAATCCTACGAGCAGTACTTC.

In this sample, this clonotype turned up a few times. V is TRBV4-3 and J is TRBJ2-1, with D perhaps assigned TRBD1 or TRBD2 (5 bases each). V lost 2 bases to trimming and J lost 0 bases, with 14 bases between them. Germline V gene data show CDR1 as LGHNA and CDR2 as YSLEER. The CDR3 length is 17 residues. The CDR3 reads CASSQNPKGSSYNEQFF. In nucleotides, the CDR3 is TGCGCCAGCAGCCAAAACCCAAAGGGGAGCTCCTACAATGAGCAGTTCTTC.

V is TRBV6-2 or TRBV6-3 and J is TRBJ2-3, with TRBD1 as a possible D gene (6 bases). The CDR3 runs to 14 residues. The ends were cut back, 6 bases at V and 0 bases at J, with 10 bases in the middle. From germline, CDR1 is MNHEY and CDR2 SVGEGT. CDR3 amino acids: CASRPTGSTDTQYF. Here the CDR3 DNA reads TGTGCCAGCAGACCGACAGGCAGCACAGATACGCAGTATTTT.

This chain uses TRBV7-8 with TRBJ1-2, with D tentatively TRBD1 (5 bases). The CDR3 length is 12 residues. The V end was cut by 8 bases, the J end by 11 bases, with 18 bases between. Germline lookup yields CDR1 SGHVS and CDR2 FQNEAQ. CDR3 bases: TGTGCCAGCGCCGGTGGCAGGGAATCTTACACCTTC. Translated: CASAGGRESYTF.

The chain couples TRBV12-3 or TRBV12-4 to TRBJ2-1; the match to TRBD1 covers 10 bases. With 3 bases clipped from V and 6 bases from J, the junction kept 14 bases outside the gene matches. This CDR3 contains 18 residues. This CDR3 is CASSLRTGGLVLGNEQFF. The CDR3 DNA follows: TGTGCCAGCAGTTTGAGGACAGGGGGTTTGGTTCTCGGCAATGAGCAGTTCTTC.